These 11 T cell receptor beta chains were sequenced from one sample in a study of T cell responses to AZD1222 COVID-19 vaccine. This table comes from immunoSEQ multiplex PCR, and its TCRdb copy is limited to in-frame clones, with some not included. The sample holds some 150,000 clones, around nine tenths seen once. The specimen comprised peripheral blood, sampled on day 0 of AZD1222 vaccination. These receptors all come from an adult in good health.

The V gene is TRBV7-8, the J gene TRBJ2-3; D call uncertain. With 5 bases removed from V and 6 bases from J, the gap between germline ends came to 6 bases. CDR1 is SGHVS, CDR2 FQNEAQ, per germline. The CDR3 runs 11 residues. In DNA, the CDR3 is TGTGCCAGCAGCCCGTGGGATACGCAGTATTTT. Protein sequence: CASSPWDTQYF. Variable domain in full (rest from reference TRBV7-8 and TRBJ2-3): GAGVSQSPRYKVAKRGQDVALRCDPISGHVSLFWYQQALGQGPEFLTYFQNEAQLDKSGLPSDRFFAERPEGSVSTLKIQRTQQEDSAVYLCASSPWDTQYFGPGTRLTVL.

The V and J genes are TRBV5-8 and TRBJ2-7, with D maybe TRBD2 (6 bases). This CDR3 contains 15 residues. CDR1 is SGHTS, CDR2 YDEGEE, per germline. The V gene lost 0 bases and the J gene lost 4 bases, with 14 bases spanning the gap. The DNA for the CDR3 is TGTGCCAGCAGCTTGGCCGGGACTCCCCTTTACGAGCAGTACTTC. This codes for CASSLAGTPLYEQYF.

This rearrangement joins TRBV7-8 to TRBJ1-4, with D perhaps matching TRBD1 (5 bases). V was shortened by 0 bases and J by 0 bases, with 14 bases between the two germline ends. Germline values: CDR1 SGHVS, CDR2 FQNEAQ. This CDR3 is 18 amino acids long. The CDR3 region has the DNA TGTGCCAGCAGCTTAGCCAGGGTTGTAGGCACAACTAATGAAAAACTGTTTTTT. Translated: CASSLARVVGTTNEKLFF.

The rearrangement joins TRBV6-2 or TRBV6-3 to TRBJ1-1; weak D call: TRBD1 (5 bases). V was pared by 6 bases and J by 1 base, with 9 bases between. CDR1 is MNHEY and CDR2 is SVGEGT in the germline V gene. This CDR3 is 13 amino acids long. The CDR3 sequence: CASSRGQNTEAFF. CDR3 coding DNA: TGTGCCAGCAGCCGAGGACAGAACACTGAAGCTTTCTTT.

V usage is TRBV5-1 and J usage is TRBJ2-5; perhaps TRBD2 as D (6 bases). Trimming stripped 6 bases from V and 3 bases from J, with 9 bases between. The CDR3 sequence is 12 residues long. Germline-derived CDR1 and CDR2 are SGHRS and YFSETQ. CDR3 nucleotides: TGCGCCAGCAAGGGCGGGAAAGAGACCCAGTACTTC. It yields the protein CASKGGKETQYF.

This clone appeared a single time. The chain uses TRBV28 and TRBJ1-3, with 10 bases lining up with TRBD1. CDR3 length: 15 amino acids. J lost 1 base, V lost 6 bases, and 3 bases had no gene match. CDR1 is MDHEN and CDR2 is SYDVKM in the germline V gene. This CDR3 reads CASRDRGMSGNTIYF. As DNA, the CDR3 is TGTGCCAGCAGGGACAGGGGGATGTCTGGAAACACCATATATTTT.

This chain joins TRBV4-2 and TRBJ2-3, with 13 bases that match TRBD2. The CDR3 is 16 residues long. Germline lookup yields CDR1 LGHNA and CDR2 YNFKEQ. V lost 1 base, J lost 4 bases, and 2 bases stayed unmatched. CDR3: CASSQGTSGSADTQYF. The DNA for the CDR3 is TGTGCCAGCAGCCAAGGGACTAGCGGGAGCGCAGATACGCAGTATTTT.

The chain is built from TRBV2 and TRBJ2-1; 11 bases map to TRBD2. The CDR3 totals 15 residues. The V gene end was trimmed by 7 bases and the J gene end by 2 bases; junction bases not matched to a gene: 4. Germline V CDR1 and CDR2: SNHLY, FYNNEI. CDR3 nucleotide sequence: TGTGCCAGCACTGAGGGACTAGCGGCCTACAATGAGCAGTTCTTC. It encodes CASTEGLAAYNEQFF.

This chain joins TRBV5-8 and TRBJ1-4; D uncertain. This CDR3 comprises 14 residues. Between the trimmed V and J ends, which lost 7 bases and 0 bases, there was a span of 10 bases. Germline V lookup: CDR1 SGHTS, CDR2 YDEGEE. CDR3 in amino acids: CASVTPATNEKLFF. The CDR3 region has the DNA TGTGCCAGCGTCACCCCCGCAACTAATGAAAAACTGTTTTTT.

The chain employs TRBV11-2 and TRBJ1-2, with a weak D call TRBD1 (5 bases). The V end lost 0 bases, the J end lost 5 bases, and 10 bases lay between the germline ends. The V gene's germline CDR1 is SGHAT and CDR2 FQNNGV. This CDR3 comprises 14 residues. The CDR3 sequence is CASSLDPAGYGYTF. DNA for the CDR3: TGTGCCAGCAGCTTAGATCCGGCAGGGTATGGCTACACCTTC.

The chain employs TRBV6-2 or TRBV6-3 and TRBJ1-4; D gene uncertain. Germline values: CDR1 MNHEY, CDR2 SVGEGT. V was shortened by 5 bases and J by 0 bases, with 10 bases between the two germline ends. The CDR3 loop spans 15 amino acids. The CDR3 DNA follows: TGTGCCAGCAGTCCCGGGCGAACAACTAATGAAAAACTGTTTTTT. Residues: CASSPGRTTNEKLFF.